These 27 T cell receptor beta chains originate from one sample sequenced in a study of T-cell memory formation after mild COVID-19. TCRdb re-called the 5' RACE reads through MiXCR, storing one row per CDR3 protein. This sample has about 310,000 distinct CDR3 sequences, with about 15% found just once. Specimen: PBMCs or a T cell subset sorted from them (not recorded which). The receptors derive from a man between 18 and 29 years old who had mild COVID-19 (a few samples of this study predate the infection). Cell type and time point are not known.

For this clonotype: A junction boundary mismatches the germline segment, possibly from a read error. V and J are TRBV6-5 and TRBJ2-3, with D hard to call. Looked up from germline, CDR1 is MNHEY and CDR2 is SVGAGI. The CDR3 has 11 amino acids. The CDR3, as DNA: TGTGCCAGCGTGAGCAGAGATACGCAGTATTTT. Its protein is CASVSRDTQYF.

This clonotype has ten or more counts. The gene calls are TRBV5-1 and TRBJ1-5; D not certain. V lost 0 bases to trimming and J lost 4 bases, with 5 bases between them. Germline CDR1 SGHRS, CDR2 YFSETQ. The CDR3 runs 13 residues. The CDR3 DNA reads TGCGCCAGCAGCTTGGCCCCGAATCAGCCCCAGCATTTT. It encodes CASSLAPNQPQHF.

This clonotype was counted a few times. The J gene is TRBJ2-7, the V gene TRBV3-1; D tentatively reads TRBD1 or TRBD2 (5 bases each). Trimming cost V 3 bases and J 3 bases, with 18 bases left between them. Looked up from germline, CDR1 is LGHDT and CDR2 is YNNKEL (reference sequence). The CDR3 spans 16 residues. This CDR3 reads CASSHIGRGPNYEQYF. The CDR3 DNA reads TGTGCCAGCAGCCACATCGGAAGGGGACCCAACTACGAGCAGTACTTC.

The gene calls are TRBV7-9 and TRBJ1-2; tentatively, D is TRBD1 (6 bases). The germline V gene has CDR1 SEHNR and CDR2 FQNEAQ (reference sequence). Trimming shortened V by 5 bases and J by 1 base, and 11 bases separated the two germline ends. This CDR3 is 14 amino acids long. CDR3 bases: TGTGCCAGCAGCAAGACAGGAGATAACTATGGCTACACCTTC. This sequence encodes CASSKTGDNYGYTF.

This clonotype was counted between two and nine times. The chain employs TRBV5-1 and TRBJ2-5; possible D gene TRBD2, 6 bases. V was shortened by 2 bases and J by 1 base, with 12 bases between the two germline ends. CDR1 SGHRS and CDR2 YFSETQ come from the germline V gene. CDR3 length: 15 amino acids. The CDR3 DNA reads TGCGCCAGCAGCTTCCGCGGGACCGCCCAAGAGACCCAGTACTTC. It translates to CASSFRGTAQETQYF.

This clonotype was seen more than once but under ten times. The chain recombines TRBV5-5 with TRBJ1-1; no clear D. Germline assignment: CDR1 SGHKS and CDR2 YYEKEE (reference sequence). This CDR3 region has 13 residues. Trimming cost V 1 base and J 8 bases, with 12 bases left between them. CDR3 DNA: TGTGCCAGCAGCTTGCTTAAAAATTCCGAAGCTTTCTTT. It is translated as CASSLLKNSEAFF.

The rearrangement joins TRBV5-1 to TRBJ2-3; the D gene could be TRBD1 or TRBD2 (5 bases each). The CDR3 length is 15 residues. Trimming shortened V by 2 bases and J by 3 bases, and 13 bases separated the two germline ends. Germline CDR1 SGHRS, CDR2 YFSETQ. CDR3 coding DNA: TGCGCCAGCAGCTTACGAGGGACGGGGACAGATACGCAGTATTTT. Its protein product is CASSLRGTGTDTQYF.

The J gene is TRBJ2-3, the V gene TRBV12-3 or TRBV12-4; 11 nucleotides match TRBD2. Trimming cost V 6 bases and J 0 bases; bases outside gene matches: 17. The length of the CDR3 is 20 residues. The CDR3 loop is CASSTPRASGGPSSTDTQYF. CDR3 DNA: TGTGCCAGCAGCACCCCTAGGGCTAGCGGGGGGCCTTCTAGCACAGATACGCAGTATTTT.

The genes are TRBV6-6 and TRBJ2-7; D gene ambiguous. The V end lost 5 bases, the J end lost 5 bases, and 16 bases lay between the germline ends. The CDR3 consists of 14 residues. Per the germline V gene, CDR1 is MNHNY and CDR2 is SVGAGI (reference sequence). The chain's CDR3 is CASSPRRSGHEQYF. CDR3 bases: TGTGCCAGCAGTCCCCGTAGATCGGGTCACGAGCAGTACTTC.

This clonotype was found a few times. The chain carries TRBV4-3 and TRBJ1-2; maybe TRBD1 (6 bases). The CDR3 sequence is 16 residues long. Trimming took 2 bases from V and 0 from J, leaving 13 bases between them. Germline V CDR1 and CDR2: LGHNA, YSLEER. DNA for the CDR3: TGCGCCAGCAGCCAAAAAGTGGACAGACCTAACTATGGCTACACCTTC. Translation: CASSQKVDRPNYGYTF.

This clonotype was seen only a few times. This chain joins TRBV9 and TRBJ1-6, with D hard to call. The CDR3 is 16 residues long. With 4 bases removed from V and 8 bases from J, the gap between germline ends came to 19 bases. Germline lookup yields CDR1 SGDLS and CDR2 YYNGEE. The CDR3, as DNA: TGTGCCAGCAGCCCCGGTGAGGGAATAATGGATTCACCCCTCCACTTT. Translating it yields CASSPGEGIMDSPLHF.

The rearrangement links TRBV9 to TRBJ2-3; 9 positions match TRBD1. Germline trimming cut 0 bases from V and 8 bases from J; bases unmatched to any gene: 10. CDR3 length: 16 residues. Looked up from germline, CDR1 is SGDLS and CDR2 is YYNGEE. CDR3 sequence reads: CASSVGGGQGTITQYF. For the CDR3, the DNA is TGTGCCAGCAGCGTAGGAGGGGGACAGGGAACGATTACGCAGTATTTT.

The V gene is TRBV4-2, the J gene TRBJ1-5; no clear D gene. The CDR3 totals 18 residues. V lost 2 bases to trimming and J lost 3 bases, with 20 bases between them. In germline, CDR1 is LGHNA, CDR2 YNFKEQ. CDR3 protein: CASSQTGRGNPSNQPQHF. In DNA form, the CDR3 reads TGTGCCAGCAGCCAAACCGGACGGGGAAATCCTTCCAATCAGCCCCAGCATTTT.

The genes are TRBV4-2 and TRBJ2-3, with 9 bases fitting TRBD1. The junction had 2 bases not matched to a gene; V was cut back by 0 bases and J by 1 base. CDR1 is LGHNA and CDR2 is YNFKEQ in the germline V gene. The length of the CDR3 is 16 residues. CDR3 protein: CASSQDRTGGTDTQYF. CDR3 DNA: TGTGCCAGCAGCCAAGATCGGACAGGGGGCACAGATACGCAGTATTTT.

In its sample, this clonotype was seen a few times. J is TRBJ2-3 and V is TRBV11-2, with D tentatively TRBD2 (5 bases). Trimming removed 5 bases at V and 2 bases at J, with 14 bases between. CDR1 is SGHAT, CDR2 FQNNGV, per germline. The CDR3 contains 15 residues. Written as DNA, the CDR3 is TGTGCCAGCAGCCGCCCTGTCGGGGTCACAGATACGCAGTATTTT. Translating it yields CASSRPVGVTDTQYF.

This clonotype was counted only a few times. V gene TRBV12-3 or TRBV12-4 combines with J gene TRBJ1-1; D is unclear. V dropped 1 base and J dropped 8 bases, with 8 bases sitting between them. The CDR3 spans 12 residues. The CDR3 sequence is CASSLEGREAFF. The CDR3 bases are TGTGCCAGCAGTTTAGAAGGGAGAGAAGCTTTCTTT.

This chain links TRBV3-1 with TRBJ2-1; D perhaps matches TRBD2 (5 bases). Germline V lookup: CDR1 LGHDT, CDR2 YNNKEL (reference sequence). The ends were cut back, 3 bases at V and 6 bases at J, with 9 bases in the middle. CDR3 length: 13 residues. CDR3 nucleotide sequence: TGTGCCAGCAGCCACGAGGGCGTCAATGAGCAGTTCTTC. Encoded protein: CASSHEGVNEQFF.

The chain recombines TRBV20-1 with TRBJ2-3; D possibly matches TRBD1 or TRBD2 (5 bases each). CDR1 DFQATT and CDR2 SNEGSKA come from the germline V gene (reference sequence). V gave up 3 bases and J gave up 1 base, with 11 bases separating them. CDR3 length: 14 residues. CDR3 loop: CSARGVGGTDTQYF. The CDR3 DNA sequence: TGCAGTGCTAGGGGGGTTGGGGGCACAGATACGCAGTATTTT.

This rearrangement joins TRBV24-1 to TRBJ2-6, with D perhaps given as TRBD1 or TRBD2 (5 bases each). The germline V gene has CDR1 KGHDR and CDR2 SFDVKD. V lost 2 bases and J 1 base, leaving 5 bases between the germline ends. There are 15 residues in the CDR3. CDR3 nucleotide sequence: TGTGCCACCAGTGATTGGGGGTCTGGGGCCAACGTCCTGACTTTC. Encoded protein: CATSDWGSGANVLTF.

This clonotype was seen a few times. J is TRBJ2-7 and V is TRBV7-9; 10 bases match TRBD1. Germline CDR1 SEHNR, CDR2 FQNEAQ (reference sequence). With V trimmed by 3 bases and J by 5 bases, 7 bases remained unmatched. This CDR3 contains 15 residues. The CDR3 region is CASSLGQGTWNEQYF. CDR3 nucleotides: TGTGCCAGCAGCTTGGGACAGGGGACGTGGAACGAGCAGTACTTC.

The CDR3 reads CASSVQQGLAEQFF. The CDR3 region has the DNA TGCGCCAGCAGCGTGCAACAGGGGTTGGCTGAGCAGTTCTTC. The chain uses TRBV5-1 and TRBJ2-1, with 7 bases aligning to TRBD1. This CDR3 is built from 14 residues. V was clipped by 4 bases and J by 9 bases; unmatched bases: 10. The germline gives CDR1 SGHRS, CDR2 YFSETQ.

The sample holds a few counts of this clonotype. V gene TRBV6-1 combines with J gene TRBJ1-2; D is ambiguous. This CDR3 has 14 residues. Germline V gene data show CDR1 as MNHNS and CDR2 as SASEGT. V lost 4 bases to trimming and J lost 4 bases, with 13 bases between them. CDR3 residues: CASSGRDPLYGYTF. The CDR3 nucleotides read TGTGCCAGCAGTGGACGGGATCCCCTCTATGGCTACACCTTC.

The chain couples TRBV2 to TRBJ1-5; possibly TRBD1 for D (6 bases). This CDR3 comprises 14 residues. With 6 bases removed from V and 9 bases from J, the gap between germline ends came to 18 bases. CDR1 and CDR2 (germline): SNHLY, FYNNEI. The CDR3 coding sequence is TGTGCCAGCAGGGGGCAAGCAGGGGAAAGGCCCCAGCATTTT. It encodes CASRGQAGERPQHF.

This chain uses TRBV20-1 with TRBJ2-5, with D perhaps TRBD2 (6 bases). With 0 bases removed from V and 5 bases from J, the gap between germline ends came to 13 bases. Germline CDR1 is DFQATT and CDR2 is SNEGSKA (reference sequence). This CDR3 has 14 amino acids. The CDR3 reads CSARDRRGWETQYF. CDR3 bases: TGCAGTGCTAGAGATCGGAGGGGCTGGGAGACCCAGTACTTC.

This clonotype was recorded a few times. The rearrangement uses TRBV7-3 and TRBJ2-3, with D maybe TRBD1 (6 bases). This CDR3 has 16 amino acids. Germline-derived CDR1 and CDR2 are SGHTA and FQGTGA. V lost 6 bases to trimming and J lost 2 bases, with 18 bases between them. The CDR3 reads CASRQPGASSTDTQYF. Written as DNA, the CDR3 is TGTGCCAGCAGGCAGCCAGGGGCTTCCTCCACAGATACGCAGTATTTT.

This chain uses TRBV11-1 with TRBJ2-2; D might be TRBD1 or TRBD2, each matching 6 bases. This CDR3 has 16 amino acids. CDR1 SGHAT and CDR2 FQDESV come from the germline V gene (reference sequence). V lost 3 bases to trimming and J lost 5 bases, with 16 bases between them. CDR3 protein: CASSLMGGDGTGELFF. CDR3 coding DNA: TGTGCCAGCAGCTTGATGGGGGGCGACGGTACCGGGGAGCTGTTTTTT.

This chain connects TRBV24-1 to TRBJ2-7; D may be TRBD2 (6 bases). The CDR3 runs 14 residues. Per germline, CDR1 KGHDR and CDR2 SFDVKD. Trimming left V 0 bases short and J 9 bases short, with 14 bases between. Written as DNA, the CDR3 is TGTGCCACCAGTGATTTGATTACGGGAGAAGGGCAGTACTTC. As protein: CATSDLITGEGQYF.